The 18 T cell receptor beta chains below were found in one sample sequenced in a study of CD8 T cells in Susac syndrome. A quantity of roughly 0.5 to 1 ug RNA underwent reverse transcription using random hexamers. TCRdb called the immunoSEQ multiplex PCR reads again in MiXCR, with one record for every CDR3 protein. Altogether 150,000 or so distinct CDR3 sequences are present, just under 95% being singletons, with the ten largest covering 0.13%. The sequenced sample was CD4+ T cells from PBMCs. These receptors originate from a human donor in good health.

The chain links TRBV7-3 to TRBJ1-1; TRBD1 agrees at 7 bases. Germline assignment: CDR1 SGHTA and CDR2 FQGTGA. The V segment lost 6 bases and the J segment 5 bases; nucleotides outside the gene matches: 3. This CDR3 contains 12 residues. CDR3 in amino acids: CASRSQGTEAFF. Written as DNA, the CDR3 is TGTGCCAGCAGGTCACAGGGGACTGAAGCTTTCTTT.

CDR3 loop: CAWSGTGGRETQYF. The CDR3 DNA is TGTGCCTGGAGTGGAACAGGGGGCCGAGAGACCCAGTACTTC. This rearrangement joins TRBV30 to TRBJ2-5; 9 nucleotides agree with TRBD1. The junction had 4 bases not matched to a gene; V was cut back by 1 base and J by 4 bases. The germline V gene has CDR1 GTSNPN and CDR2 SVGIG (reference sequence). The CDR3 sequence is 14 residues long.

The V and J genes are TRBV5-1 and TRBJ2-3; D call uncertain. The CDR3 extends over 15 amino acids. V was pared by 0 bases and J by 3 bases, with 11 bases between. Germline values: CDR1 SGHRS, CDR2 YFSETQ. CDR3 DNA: TGCGCCAGCAGCTTGGTTGCCCGTGAAACAGATACGCAGTATTTT. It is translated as CASSLVARETDTQYF.

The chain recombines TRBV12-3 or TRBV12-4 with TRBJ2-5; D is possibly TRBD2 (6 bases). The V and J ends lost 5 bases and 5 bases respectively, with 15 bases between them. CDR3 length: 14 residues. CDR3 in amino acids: CASSPIRGSETQYF. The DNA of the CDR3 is TGTGCCAGCAGTCCCATTCGGGGGAGCGAGACCCAGTACTTC.

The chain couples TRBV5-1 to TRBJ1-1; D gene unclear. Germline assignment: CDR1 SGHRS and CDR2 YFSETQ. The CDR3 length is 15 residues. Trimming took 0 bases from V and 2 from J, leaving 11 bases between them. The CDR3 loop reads CASSLEGLGNTEAFF. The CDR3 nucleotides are TGCGCCAGCAGCTTGGAGGGCCTGGGAAACACTGAAGCTTTCTTT.

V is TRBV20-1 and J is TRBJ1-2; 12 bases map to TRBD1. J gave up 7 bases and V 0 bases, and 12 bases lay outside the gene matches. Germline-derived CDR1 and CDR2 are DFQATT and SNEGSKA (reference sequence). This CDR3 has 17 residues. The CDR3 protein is CSARDWGQGAREGGYTF. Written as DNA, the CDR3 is TGCAGTGCTAGAGATTGGGGACAGGGGGCGCGGGAGGGTGGCTACACCTTC.

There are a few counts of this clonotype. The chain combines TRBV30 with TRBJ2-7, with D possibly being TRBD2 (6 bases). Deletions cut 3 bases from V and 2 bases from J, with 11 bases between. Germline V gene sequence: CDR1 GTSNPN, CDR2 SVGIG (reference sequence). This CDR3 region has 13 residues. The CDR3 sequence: CAWSGTPAYEQYF. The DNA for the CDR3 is TGTGCCTGGAGCGGGACTCCGGCCTACGAGCAGTACTTC.

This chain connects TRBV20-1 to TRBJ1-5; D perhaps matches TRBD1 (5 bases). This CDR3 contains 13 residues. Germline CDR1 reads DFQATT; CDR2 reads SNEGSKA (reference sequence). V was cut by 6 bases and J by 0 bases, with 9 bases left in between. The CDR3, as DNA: TGCAGTGCCGGGGGGTATAGCAATCAGCCCCAGCATTTT. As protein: CSAGGYSNQPQHF.

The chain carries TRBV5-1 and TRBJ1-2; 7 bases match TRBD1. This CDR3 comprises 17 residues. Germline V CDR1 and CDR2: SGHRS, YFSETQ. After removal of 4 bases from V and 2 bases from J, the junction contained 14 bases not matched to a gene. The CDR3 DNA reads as TGCGCCAGCAGCCCCGCACCCGGACAGGCTGGAAACTATGGCTACACCTTC. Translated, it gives CASSPAPGQAGNYGYTF.

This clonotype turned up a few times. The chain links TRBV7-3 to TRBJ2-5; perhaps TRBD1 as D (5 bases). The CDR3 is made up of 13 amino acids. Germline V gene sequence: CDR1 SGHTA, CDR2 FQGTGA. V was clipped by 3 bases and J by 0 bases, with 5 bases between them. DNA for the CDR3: TGTGCCAGCAGCTTGACAGACCAAGAGACCCAGTACTTC. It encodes CASSLTDQETQYF.

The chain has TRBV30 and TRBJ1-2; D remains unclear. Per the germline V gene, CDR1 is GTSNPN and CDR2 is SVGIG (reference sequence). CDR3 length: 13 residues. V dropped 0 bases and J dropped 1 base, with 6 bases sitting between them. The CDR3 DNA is TGTGCCTGGAGTGTAGTGGTTAACTATGGCTACACCTTC. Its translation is CAWSVVVNYGYTF.

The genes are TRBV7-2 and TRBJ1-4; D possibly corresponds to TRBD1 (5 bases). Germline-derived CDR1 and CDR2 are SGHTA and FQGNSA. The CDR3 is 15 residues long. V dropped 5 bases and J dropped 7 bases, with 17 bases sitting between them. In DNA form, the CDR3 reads TGTGCCAGCAGCGGCAGGGATCGGGGGATTGAAAAACTGTTTTTT. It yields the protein CASSGRDRGIEKLFF.

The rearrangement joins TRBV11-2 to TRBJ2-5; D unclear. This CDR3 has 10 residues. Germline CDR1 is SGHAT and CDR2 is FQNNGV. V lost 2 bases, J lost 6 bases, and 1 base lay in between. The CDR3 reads CASSLKTQYF. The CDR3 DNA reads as TGTGCCAGCAGCTTAAAGACCCAGTACTTC.

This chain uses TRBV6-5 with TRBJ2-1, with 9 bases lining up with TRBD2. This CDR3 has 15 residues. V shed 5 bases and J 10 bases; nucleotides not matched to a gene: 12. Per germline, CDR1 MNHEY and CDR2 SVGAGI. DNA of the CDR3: TGTGCCAGCAGTCCCTCAGCGGGGGGATTGAGAGAGCAGTTCTTC. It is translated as CASSPSAGGLREQFF.

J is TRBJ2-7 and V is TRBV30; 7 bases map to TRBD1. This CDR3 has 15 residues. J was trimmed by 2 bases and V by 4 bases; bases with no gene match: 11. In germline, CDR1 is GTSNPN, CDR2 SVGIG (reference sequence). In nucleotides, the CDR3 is TGTGCCTGGAAGGCGATGGGGGACAGCACCTACGAGCAGTACTTC. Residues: CAWKAMGDSTYEQYF.

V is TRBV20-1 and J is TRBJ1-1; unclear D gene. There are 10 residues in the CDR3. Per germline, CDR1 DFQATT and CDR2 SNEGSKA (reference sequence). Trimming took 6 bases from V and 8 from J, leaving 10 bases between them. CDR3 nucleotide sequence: TGCAGTGCGGTTGGGAACGAAGCTTTCTTT. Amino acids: CSAVGNEAFF.

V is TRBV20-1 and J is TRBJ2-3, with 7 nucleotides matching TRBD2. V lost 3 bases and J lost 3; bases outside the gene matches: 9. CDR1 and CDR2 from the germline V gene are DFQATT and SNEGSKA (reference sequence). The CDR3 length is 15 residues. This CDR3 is CSARGGAESTDTQYF. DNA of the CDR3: TGCAGTGCTAGGGGAGGGGCTGAAAGTACAGATACGCAGTATTTT.

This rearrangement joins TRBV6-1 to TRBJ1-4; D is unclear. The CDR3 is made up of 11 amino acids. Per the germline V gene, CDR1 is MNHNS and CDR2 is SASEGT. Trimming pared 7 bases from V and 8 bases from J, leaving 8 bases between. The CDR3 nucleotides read TGTGCCAGCAAGAGGGCCGAAAAACTGTTTTTT. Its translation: CASKRAEKLFF.